This T cell receptor beta chain was sequenced during a study of blood T cell repertoires in COVID-19. Seattle enrolled patients during active infection and tracked them longitudinally. Assay: immunoSEQ multiplex PCR; the TCRdb copy retains only in-frame clones and omits some. The table has about 96,000 clones, over 85% seen once. Germline V gene data show CDR1 as SNHLY and CDR2 as FYNNEI. With V trimmed by 5 bases and J by 7 bases, 10 bases remained unmatched. This CDR3 has 15 amino acids. The chain employs TRBV2 and TRBJ1-3; 8 bases are a match to TRBD1. Sequenced material: peripheral blood. The receptor comes from a human donor with COVID-19, enrolled during active disease. The donor label of this sample is uncertain. CDR3 nucleotide sequence: TGTGCCAGCAGTATGGACAGGGCTTTCGGGAACACCATATATTTT. Translated: CASSMDRAFGNTIYF.